Listed below are T cell receptor beta chains from one sample, sequenced in a study of T cell responses to AZD1222 COVID-19 vaccine. The data were produced by immunoSEQ multiplex PCR, yet TCRdb's version contains in-frame clones alone and is incomplete. The sample holds approximately 100,000 clones; roughly 90% are singletons and the top ten take 4.5%. The source was peripheral blood, collected on day 0 of AZD1222 vaccination. These receptors all stem from an adult in good health. CDR3s include the opening cysteine and the closing phenylalanine or tryptophan. D genes are given only for firm matches. Clone size appears in some rows only: once, few, many, or a class for an expanded clone.

clone_size: -; d_call: -; v_call: TRBV7-6; j_call: TRBJ2-1; cdr3_aa: CASSLGGGTETYNEQFF; cdr3_nt: TGTGCCAGCAGCTTAGGGGGGGGGACAGAAACCTACAATGAGCAGTTCTTC
clone_size: -; d_call: -; v_call: TRBV23-1; j_call: TRBJ1-5; cdr3_aa: CASSRNRGARGNQPQHF; cdr3_nt: TGCGCCAGCAGTCGAAATCGCGGGGCGCGCGGCAATCAGCCCCAGCATTTT
clone_size: -; d_call: -; v_call: TRBV5-6; j_call: TRBJ1-4; cdr3_aa: CASSPKSQAFNEKLFF; cdr3_nt: TGTGCCAGCAGCCCTAAGAGCCAGGCCTTTAATGAAAAACTGTTTTTT
clone_size: -; d_call: TRBD1; v_call: TRBV24-1; j_call: TRBJ1-2; cdr3_aa: CATSDTGGNYGYTF; cdr3_nt: TGTGCCACCAGTGATACAGGGGGTAACTATGGCTACACCTTC
clone_size: -; d_call: TRBD1; v_call: TRBV12-5; j_call: TRBJ1-2; cdr3_aa: CASGTQGDYGYTF; cdr3_nt: TGTGCTAGTGGTACCCAGGGGGACTATGGCTACACCTTC
clone_size: -; d_call: -; v_call: TRBV2; j_call: TRBJ2-1; cdr3_aa: CASKVGGRAFF; cdr3_nt: TGTGCCAGCAAAGTAGGGGGGAGGGCGTTCTTC
clone_size: -; d_call: TRBD1; v_call: TRBV6-2/TRBV6-3; j_call: TRBJ1-1; cdr3_aa: CASSYTGTGLMNTEAFF; cdr3_nt: TGTGCCAGCAGTTACACAGGGACAGGTCTCATGAACACTGAAGCTTTCTTT
clone_size: once; d_call: -; v_call: TRBV5-4; j_call: TRBJ1-2; cdr3_aa: CASSLQGRHYGYTF; cdr3_nt: TGTGCCAGCAGCTTGCAGGGGCGCCACTATGGCTACACCTTC
clone_size: -; d_call: -; v_call: TRBV20-1; j_call: TRBJ2-7; cdr3_aa: CSASDIYEQYF; cdr3_nt: TGCAGTGCTTCGGACATTTACGAGCAGTACTTC
clone_size: -; d_call: TRBD2; v_call: TRBV4-3; j_call: TRBJ2-7; cdr3_aa: CASSQTWGGDYEQYF; cdr3_nt: TGCGCCAGCAGCCAAACCTGGGGGGGGGACTACGAGCAGTACTTC
clone_size: -; d_call: TRBD1; v_call: TRBV29-1; j_call: TRBJ1-4; cdr3_aa: CSVFTTGTGGATNEKLFF; cdr3_nt: TGCAGCGTTTTTACCACCGGGACAGGGGGAGCAACTAATGAAAAACTGTTTTTT
clone_size: -; d_call: -; v_call: TRBV5-1; j_call: TRBJ2-5; cdr3_aa: CASSRGAMETQYF; cdr3_nt: TGCGCCAGCAGCCGGGGGGCGATGGAGACCCAGTACTTC
clone_size: -; d_call: -; v_call: TRBV9; j_call: TRBJ2-7; cdr3_aa: CASSVGPGAHEQYF; cdr3_nt: TGTGCCAGCAGCGTAGGGCCGGGGGCCCACGAGCAGTACTTC
clone_size: few; d_call: -; v_call: TRBV5-8; j_call: TRBJ1-4; cdr3_aa: CASSPRTEKLFF; cdr3_nt: TGTGCCAGCAGCCCCCGGACGGAAAAACTGTTTTTT
clone_size: -; d_call: -; v_call: TRBV28; j_call: TRBJ1-4; cdr3_aa: CASSQTGVDEKLFF; cdr3_nt: TGTGCCAGCAGCCAGACGGGGGTAGATGAAAAACTGTTTTTT
clone_size: -; d_call: -; v_call: TRBV12-3/TRBV12-4; j_call: TRBJ2-7; cdr3_aa: CASRPQGFGEQYF; cdr3_nt: TGTGCCAGCAGGCCACAGGGTTTCGGCGAGCAGTACTTC
clone_size: -; d_call: TRBD2; v_call: TRBV9; j_call: TRBJ2-3; cdr3_aa: CASSVASGGGTQYF; cdr3_nt: TGTGCCAGCAGCGTAGCTAGCGGGGGTGGGACGCAGTATTTT
clone_size: -; d_call: -; v_call: TRBV9; j_call: TRBJ1-1; cdr3_aa: CASSVAYSNTEAFF; cdr3_nt: TGTGCCAGCAGCGTAGCCTATTCGAACACTGAAGCTTTCTTT
clone_size: -; d_call: -; v_call: TRBV7-3; j_call: TRBJ2-2; cdr3_aa: CASSSIISVLTLMRTGELFF; cdr3_nt: TGTGCCAGCAGCTCCATTATATCGGTGCTGACACTGATGAGGACCGGGGAGCTGTTTTTT
clone_size: -; d_call: TRBD1; v_call: TRBV9; j_call: TRBJ1-2; cdr3_aa: CASSAPGQGRFYTF; cdr3_nt: TGTGCCAGCAGCGCCCCGGGACAGGGCAGATTCTACACCTTC
clone_size: -; d_call: -; v_call: TRBV2; j_call: TRBJ1-5; cdr3_aa: CASIYPGPNQPQHF; cdr3_nt: TGTGCCAGCATATACCCGGGACCCAATCAGCCCCAGCATTTT
clone_size: -; d_call: -; v_call: TRBV6-6; j_call: TRBJ1-4; cdr3_aa: CASSYSGGLANEKLFF; cdr3_nt: TGTGCCAGCAGTTACTCTGGGGGCCTGGCGAATGAAAAACTGTTTTTT
clone_size: -; d_call: -; v_call: TRBV27; j_call: TRBJ1-4; cdr3_aa: CASSLSRRGGPEKLFF; cdr3_nt: TGTGCCAGCAGTTTATCGAGGAGAGGTGGTCCGGAAAAACTGTTTTTT
clone_size: -; d_call: -; v_call: TRBV27; j_call: TRBJ1-1; cdr3_aa: CASSLMATLTGEAFF; cdr3_nt: TGTGCCAGCAGTTTAATGGCCACTCTCACCGGTGAAGCTTTCTTT
clone_size: once; d_call: -; v_call: TRBV4-2; j_call: TRBJ1-5; cdr3_aa: CASSPDRREQPQHF; cdr3_nt: TGTGCCAGCAGCCCCGATCGAAGGGAGCAGCCCCAGCATTTT
clone_size: -; d_call: TRBD1; v_call: TRBV2; j_call: TRBJ1-6; cdr3_aa: CASSLDRANSPLHF; cdr3_nt: TGTGCCAGCAGCTTAGACAGGGCGAATTCACCCCTCCACTTT
clone_size: -; d_call: -; v_call: TRBV7-7; j_call: TRBJ2-3; cdr3_aa: CASSPGTTGDTQYF; cdr3_nt: TGTGCTAGCAGTCCTGGGACTACAGGGGATACGCAGTATTTT
clone_size: -; d_call: TRBD2; v_call: TRBV3-1/TRBV3-2; j_call: TRBJ2-7; cdr3_aa: CASSPTGSGGLFEQYF; cdr3_nt: TGTGCCAGCAGCCCGACGGGTAGCGGGGGGCTATTCGAGCAGTACTTC
clone_size: -; d_call: -; v_call: TRBV11-1; j_call: TRBJ2-7; cdr3_aa: CASSSTGARTYEQYF; cdr3_nt: TGTGCCAGCAGCTCCACGGGGGCGCGCACCTACGAGCAGTACTTC
clone_size: -; d_call: -; v_call: TRBV4-3; j_call: TRBJ1-1; cdr3_aa: CASSQVLPTSTEAFF; cdr3_nt: TGCGCCAGCAGCCAAGTTCTGCCGACCAGCACTGAAGCTTTCTTT
clone_size: -; d_call: -; v_call: TRBV24-1; j_call: TRBJ2-7; cdr3_aa: CATSDPGTFPYEQYF; cdr3_nt: TGTGCCACCAGTGATCCCGGGACATTTCCCTACGAGCAGTACTTC
clone_size: -; d_call: TRBD1; v_call: TRBV28; j_call: TRBJ1-6; cdr3_aa: CASSTGTGRSPLHF; cdr3_nt: TGTGCCAGCAGCACCGGGACAGGGAGGTCACCCCTCCACTTT
clone_size: -; d_call: -; v_call: TRBV19; j_call: TRBJ1-6; cdr3_aa: CASSLGTPSSPLHF; cdr3_nt: TGTGCCAGTAGCCTCGGGACACCGAGTTCACCCCTCCACTTT
clone_size: -; d_call: -; v_call: TRBV19; j_call: TRBJ1-2; cdr3_aa: CASTREGGTGERRYTF; cdr3_nt: TGTGCCAGTACCCGAGAGGGGGGGACGGGAGAACGGCGCTACACCTTC
clone_size: -; d_call: -; v_call: TRBV27; j_call: TRBJ1-2; cdr3_aa: CASSREGNYGYTF; cdr3_nt: TGTGCCAGCAGCCGGGAGGGGAACTATGGCTACACCTTC
clone_size: -; d_call: -; v_call: TRBV5-1; j_call: TRBJ2-7; cdr3_aa: CASSFQGRDEQYF; cdr3_nt: TGCGCCAGCAGCTTCCAGGGTCGGGACGAGCAGTACTTC
clone_size: -; d_call: -; v_call: TRBV12-3/TRBV12-4; j_call: TRBJ2-5; cdr3_aa: CASSWDKKETQYF; cdr3_nt: TGTGCCAGCAGTTGGGACAAAAAAGAGACCCAGTACTTC
clone_size: -; d_call: -; v_call: TRBV30; j_call: TRBJ1-1; cdr3_aa: CAWSVTGSAFF; cdr3_nt: TGTGCCTGGAGTGTCACGGGCTCGGCTTTCTTT
clone_size: -; d_call: -; v_call: TRBV6-5; j_call: TRBJ1-1; cdr3_aa: CASSYSLGANTEAFF; cdr3_nt: TGTGCCAGCAGTTACTCGCTGGGGGCGAACACTGAAGCTTTCTTT
clone_size: -; d_call: TRBD1; v_call: TRBV4-1; j_call: TRBJ1-6; cdr3_aa: CASSHDRGNYYNSPLHF; cdr3_nt: TGCGCCAGCAGCCATGACAGGGGGAACTATTATAATTCACCCCTCCACTTT
clone_size: -; d_call: TRBD1; v_call: TRBV4-1; j_call: TRBJ1-2; cdr3_aa: CASSQDGTGLEDF; cdr3_nt: TGCGCCAGCAGCCAAGACGGGACAGGGTTAGAAGACTTC
clone_size: -; d_call: -; v_call: TRBV7-2; j_call: TRBJ2-1; cdr3_aa: CASSLTGNNEQFF; cdr3_nt: TGTGCCAGCAGCTTAACAGGCAACAATGAGCAGTTCTTC
clone_size: -; d_call: -; v_call: TRBV7-9; j_call: TRBJ2-3; cdr3_aa: CASRQTVAGPFDAQYF; cdr3_nt: TGTGCCAGCAGACAGACCGTGGCGGGTCCTTTCGATGCGCAGTATTTT
clone_size: -; d_call: TRBD1; v_call: TRBV7-9; j_call: TRBJ1-1; cdr3_aa: CASSPWTGRTNTEAFF; cdr3_nt: TGTGCCAGCAGCCCCTGGACAGGGAGGACGAACACTGAAGCTTTCTTT
clone_size: few; d_call: -; v_call: TRBV10-3; j_call: TRBJ2-3; cdr3_aa: CAISESGGASTDTQYF; cdr3_nt: TGTGCCATCAGTGAGTCGGGGGGGGCGAGCACAGATACGCAGTATTTT
clone_size: -; d_call: -; v_call: TRBV27; j_call: TRBJ2-7; cdr3_aa: CASRPQVGQLPRQQYF; cdr3_nt: TGTGCCAGCAGACCACAGGTTGGACAACTACCTCGGCAGCAGTACTTC
clone_size: -; d_call: TRBD2; v_call: TRBV5-1; j_call: TRBJ2-1; cdr3_aa: CASSLEGRGVLNEQFF; cdr3_nt: TGCGCCAGCAGCTTGGAGGGCCGGGGGGTGCTCAATGAGCAGTTCTTC
clone_size: -; d_call: TRBD1; v_call: TRBV10-3; j_call: TRBJ1-1; cdr3_aa: CAISAYRGSARDTEAFF; cdr3_nt: TGTGCCATCTCCGCCTACAGGGGTTCGGCCCGAGACACTGAAGCTTTCTTT
clone_size: few; d_call: -; v_call: TRBV7-2; j_call: TRBJ1-4; cdr3_aa: CASSLAGQNEKLFF; cdr3_nt: TGTGCCAGCAGCTTAGCTGGACAGAATGAAAAACTGTTTTTT
clone_size: -; d_call: -; v_call: TRBV24-1; j_call: TRBJ2-7; cdr3_aa: CATSDSVSYEQYF; cdr3_nt: TGTGCCACCAGTGATTCAGTCTCCTACGAGCAGTACTTC
clone_size: -; d_call: -; v_call: TRBV3-1/TRBV3-2; j_call: TRBJ1-1; cdr3_aa: CASSRSTEAFF; cdr3_nt: TGTGCCAGCAGCCGCTCGACTGAAGCTTTCTTT
clone_size: -; d_call: TRBD1; v_call: TRBV2; j_call: TRBJ1-2; cdr3_aa: CASSEQGASYGYTF; cdr3_nt: TGTGCCAGCAGTGAACAGGGGGCCAGCTATGGCTACACCTTC
clone_size: -; d_call: -; v_call: TRBV11-3; j_call: TRBJ1-1; cdr3_aa: CASSLGGASGEAFF; cdr3_nt: TGTGCCAGCAGCTTAGGTGGGGCCTCCGGGGAAGCTTTCTTT
clone_size: -; d_call: TRBD1; v_call: TRBV28; j_call: TRBJ1-5; cdr3_aa: CASSERQGHQPQHF; cdr3_nt: TGTGCCAGCAGTGAACGACAGGGACATCAGCCCCAGCATTTT
clone_size: -; d_call: TRBD1; v_call: TRBV5-1; j_call: TRBJ1-2; cdr3_aa: CASSFRQGAPDYGYTF; cdr3_nt: TGCGCCAGCAGCTTCAGACAGGGGGCCCCTGACTATGGCTACACCTTC
clone_size: -; d_call: TRBD2; v_call: TRBV27; j_call: TRBJ2-1; cdr3_aa: CASRAAGGANEQFF; cdr3_nt: TGTGCCAGCAGGGCGGCGGGAGGGGCCAATGAGCAGTTCTTC
clone_size: -; d_call: -; v_call: TRBV3-1/TRBV3-2; j_call: TRBJ1-6; cdr3_aa: CASSQDTGYNSPLHF; cdr3_nt: TGTGCCAGCAGCCAAGATACAGGCTATAATTCACCCCTCCACTTT
clone_size: -; d_call: -; v_call: TRBV5-4; j_call: TRBJ1-4; cdr3_aa: CASSLVDGEKLFF; cdr3_nt: TGTGCCAGCAGCTTGGTTGACGGTGAAAAACTGTTTTTT
clone_size: -; d_call: -; v_call: TRBV5-1; j_call: TRBJ1-1; cdr3_aa: CASSPVWGNTEAFF; cdr3_nt: TGCGCCAGCAGCCCCGTCTGGGGGAACACTGAAGCTTTCTTT